The 12 T cell receptor beta chains given below trace back to one sample, sequenced in a study of blood T cell repertoires in COVID-19. Here immunoSEQ multiplex PCR was the method, and the copy in TCRdb shows in-frame clones only, minus some. The table lists about 200,000 clones, approximately 86% of them singletons. The sequenced sample was PBMCs or T cells enriched from blood (not recorded which). These receptors originate from a woman in her forties with acute COVID-19.

J is TRBJ2-3 and V is TRBV6-5; possibly TRBD1 for D (6 bases). The germline V and J ends were trimmed by 5 bases and 6 bases, with 18 bases remaining between them. Germline V lookup: CDR1 MNHEY, CDR2 SVGAGI. The CDR3 extends over 15 amino acids. The CDR3 spells CASSLAGAGWDTQYF. The CDR3 region has the DNA TGTGCCAGCAGTCTAGCAGGGGCCGGTTGGGATACGCAGTATTTT.

The V gene is TRBV10-3, the J gene TRBJ2-7; D might be TRBD1 (6 bases). This CDR3 is built from 15 residues. Deletions cut 4 bases from V and 2 bases from J, with 15 bases between. CDR1 and CDR2 (germline): ENHRY, SYGVKD. The CDR3 DNA follows: TGTGCCATCAGTGCAACGACAGGACGTACCTACGAGCAGTACTTC. This encodes CAISATTGRTYEQYF.

This clone was recorded once. This chain's CDR3 is CSVDRGIGTDTQYF. CDR3 DNA sequence: TGCAGCGTTGACCGGGGGATAGGAACAGATACGCAGTATTTT. The chain joins TRBV29-1 to TRBJ2-3; tentative D call: TRBD2 (6 bases). Per germline, CDR1 SQVTM and CDR2 ANQGSEA. CDR3 length equals 14 residues. Trimming removed 3 bases at V and 3 bases at J, with 13 bases between.

Only a few counts were recorded for this clone. The rearrangement links TRBV14 to TRBJ2-7, with no clear D. Deletions cut 5 bases from V and 2 bases from J, with 7 bases between. Germline V gene sequence: CDR1 SGHDN, CDR2 FVKESK. The CDR3 has 12 amino acids. CDR3 amino acids: CASSSEPYEQYF. The DNA for the CDR3 is TGTGCCAGCAGCTCCGAGCCCTACGAGCAGTACTTC.

The chain has TRBV7-9 and TRBJ2-3; D remains ambiguous. The length of the CDR3 is 15 residues. Germline V gene lookup returns CDR1 SEHNR and CDR2 FQNEAQ (reference sequence). Trimming took off 5 bases at V and 2 bases at J, with 14 bases between the two ends. The CDR3 DNA reads as TGTGCCAGCAGCCCGAGCCTATCAAACACAGATACGCAGTATTTT. This gives the protein CASSPSLSNTDTQYF.

This rearrangement joins TRBV7-9 to TRBJ2-7; tentative D call: TRBD2 (5 bases). This CDR3 spans 13 amino acids. Germline lookup yields CDR1 SEHNR and CDR2 FQNEAQ (reference sequence). V gave up 8 bases and J gave up 5 bases, with 16 bases separating them. CDR3 coding DNA: TGTGCCAGCGGAACTAGTAATCGAAACGAGCAGTACTTC. This translates into CASGTSNRNEQYF.

The J gene is TRBJ2-1, the V gene TRBV18, with TRBD1 identical over 10 bases. Germline CDR1 reads KGHSH; CDR2 reads LQKENI. After removal of 2 bases from V and 3 bases from J, the junction contained 4 bases not matched to a gene. This CDR3 spans 16 amino acids. This chain's CDR3 is CASSPRRTGGYNEQFF. In nucleotides, the CDR3 is TGTGCCAGCTCACCAAGACGGACAGGGGGCTACAATGAGCAGTTCTTC.

The chain recombines TRBV5-1 with TRBJ2-5; D is possibly TRBD2 (6 bases). Germline values: CDR1 SGHRS, CDR2 YFSETQ. Between the trimmed V and J ends, which lost 4 bases and 2 bases, there was a span of 12 bases. This CDR3 has 14 residues. As DNA, the CDR3 is TGCGCCAGCAGCGGGGGGAGAGGTCAAGAGACCCAGTACTTC. Translation: CASSGGRGQETQYF.

The gene calls are TRBV15 and TRBJ2-3; 9 positions agree with TRBD2. Trimming took 0 bases from V and 11 from J; bases not matched to a gene: 12. Germline CDR1 and CDR2: LNHNV and YYDKDF (reference sequence). The CDR3 extends over 16 amino acids. The CDR3 coding sequence is TGTGCCACCAGCAGAGAAAATAGCGGGAGAGAGGCAGGGCAGTATTTT. Its protein product is CATSRENSGREAGQYF.

This rearrangement joins TRBV7-2 to TRBJ2-1, with D tentatively TRBD2 (5 bases). V was pared by 1 base and J by 8 bases, with 15 bases between. Germline V CDR1 and CDR2: SGHTA, FQGNSA. The CDR3 consists of 15 residues. CDR3 coding DNA: TGTGCCAGCAGCTTAGGTCCGCGGGTGGGCCATGAGCAGTTCTTC. Its translation: CASSLGPRVGHEQFF.

The V call is TRBV29-1, the J call TRBJ2-5; D may be TRBD1 (5 bases). CDR1 and CDR2 from the germline V gene are SQVTM and ANQGSEA. The V end lost 3 bases, the J end lost 1 base, and 9 bases lay between the germline ends. CDR3 length equals 13 residues. The CDR3 here is CSVEPGAQETQYF. Here the CDR3 DNA reads TGCAGCGTTGAGCCTGGGGCCCAAGAGACCCAGTACTTC.

This chain joins TRBV6-1 and TRBJ2-7; 9 positions match TRBD2. The CDR3 totals 16 residues. Per the germline V gene, CDR1 is MNHNS and CDR2 is SASEGT. V lost 4 bases, J lost 2 bases, and 9 bases stayed unmatched. The CDR3 here is CASSAGLTSGPYEQYF. In DNA, the CDR3 is TGTGCCAGCAGTGCGGGGCTGACTAGCGGTCCCTACGAGCAGTACTTC.